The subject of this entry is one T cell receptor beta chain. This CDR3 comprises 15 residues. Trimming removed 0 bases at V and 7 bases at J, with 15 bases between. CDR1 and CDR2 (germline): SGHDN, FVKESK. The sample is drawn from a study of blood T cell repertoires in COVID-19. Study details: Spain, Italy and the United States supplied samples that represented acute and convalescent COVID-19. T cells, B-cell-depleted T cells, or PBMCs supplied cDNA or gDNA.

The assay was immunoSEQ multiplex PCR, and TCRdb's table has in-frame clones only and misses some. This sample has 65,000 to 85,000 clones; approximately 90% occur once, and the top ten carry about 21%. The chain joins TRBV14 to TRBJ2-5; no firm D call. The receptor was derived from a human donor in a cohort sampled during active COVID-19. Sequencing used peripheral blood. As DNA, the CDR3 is TGTGCCAGCAGCCAAGACGCGCTACGATCCGGGACCCAGTACTTC. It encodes CASSQDALRSGTQYF.